The clone carrying this T cell receptor beta chain has only a few counts. Its antigen is not known. These data originate in a study of T cells in Graves' hyperthyroidism and ophthalmopathy. Any patient presenting with uncontrolled infection, other autoimmune disease, pregnancy or lactation was left out. RNA transcripts provided the source from which TCR beta CDR3 regions were amplified. Researchers ran a first-round RT-PCR on the TCR CDR3 using the HTBI primer set. MiXCR was run by TCRdb on the multiplex PCR reads, yielding one entry per CDR3 protein. The profile shows hundreds of thousands of distinct CDR3 sequences, 45% of them singletons. Study-wide results and limits: Most thyroid-expanded clonotypes above 0.001 were also found in blood. A model of 13 V-J pairs discriminated ophthalmopathy from stable hyperthyroidism.

CDR3 length: 15 residues. Germline CDR1 and CDR2: SQVTM and ANQGSEA. The J segment lost 6 bases and the V segment lost 3 bases, leaving 10 bases of the junction unmatched. This chain connects TRBV29-1 to TRBJ1-4; 7 nucleotides line up with TRBD1. This TCR came from an adult man with Graves' disease, either hyperthyroidism or ophthalmopathy (not recorded which). Sequenced sample: peripheral blood or thyroid tissue (not recorded which). The CDR3 sequence: CSVETYRQGYEKLFF. The CDR3 DNA sequence: TGCAGCGTTGAGACCTACCGACAGGGATATGAAAAACTGTTTTTT.